The subject of this entry is one TCR beta chain. The sample belongs to a study of blood T cell repertoires in COVID-19. Overall study: Whether acute or convalescent, the COVID-19 samples came from the United States, Italy and Spain. T cells, B-cell-depleted T cells, or PBMCs supplied cDNA or gDNA.

The V and J ends lost 0 bases and 4 bases, in that order; junction bases with no gene match: 5. The germline V gene encodes CDR1 SGHKS and CDR2 YYEKEE (reference sequence). The CDR3 spans 15 residues. The study assigned cohorts using participant-reported clinical history. Method: immunoSEQ multiplex PCR; TCRdb's copy keeps in-frame clones and lacks some. The sample holds a few hundred thousand clones, approximately 80% seen once. The rearrangement uses TRBV5-5 and TRBJ1-1; 8 positions agree with TRBD1. The sequence was collected from a woman aged 55-75 years who had recovered from COVID-19. Sequenced sample: PBMCs or T cells enriched from blood (not recorded which). The CDR3 spells CASSLGGQVGTEAFF. The CDR3 DNA is TGTGCCAGCAGCTTGGGGGGACAGGTGGGCACTGAAGCTTTCTTT. The full variable domain, in which reference TRBV5-5 and TRBJ1-1 provide the parts outside the CDR3, is DAGVTQSPTHLIKTRGQQVTLRCSPISGHKSVSWYQQVLGQGPQFIFQYYEKEERGRGNFPDRFSARQFPNYSSELNVNALLLGDSALYLCASSLGGQVGTEAFFGQGTRLTVV.